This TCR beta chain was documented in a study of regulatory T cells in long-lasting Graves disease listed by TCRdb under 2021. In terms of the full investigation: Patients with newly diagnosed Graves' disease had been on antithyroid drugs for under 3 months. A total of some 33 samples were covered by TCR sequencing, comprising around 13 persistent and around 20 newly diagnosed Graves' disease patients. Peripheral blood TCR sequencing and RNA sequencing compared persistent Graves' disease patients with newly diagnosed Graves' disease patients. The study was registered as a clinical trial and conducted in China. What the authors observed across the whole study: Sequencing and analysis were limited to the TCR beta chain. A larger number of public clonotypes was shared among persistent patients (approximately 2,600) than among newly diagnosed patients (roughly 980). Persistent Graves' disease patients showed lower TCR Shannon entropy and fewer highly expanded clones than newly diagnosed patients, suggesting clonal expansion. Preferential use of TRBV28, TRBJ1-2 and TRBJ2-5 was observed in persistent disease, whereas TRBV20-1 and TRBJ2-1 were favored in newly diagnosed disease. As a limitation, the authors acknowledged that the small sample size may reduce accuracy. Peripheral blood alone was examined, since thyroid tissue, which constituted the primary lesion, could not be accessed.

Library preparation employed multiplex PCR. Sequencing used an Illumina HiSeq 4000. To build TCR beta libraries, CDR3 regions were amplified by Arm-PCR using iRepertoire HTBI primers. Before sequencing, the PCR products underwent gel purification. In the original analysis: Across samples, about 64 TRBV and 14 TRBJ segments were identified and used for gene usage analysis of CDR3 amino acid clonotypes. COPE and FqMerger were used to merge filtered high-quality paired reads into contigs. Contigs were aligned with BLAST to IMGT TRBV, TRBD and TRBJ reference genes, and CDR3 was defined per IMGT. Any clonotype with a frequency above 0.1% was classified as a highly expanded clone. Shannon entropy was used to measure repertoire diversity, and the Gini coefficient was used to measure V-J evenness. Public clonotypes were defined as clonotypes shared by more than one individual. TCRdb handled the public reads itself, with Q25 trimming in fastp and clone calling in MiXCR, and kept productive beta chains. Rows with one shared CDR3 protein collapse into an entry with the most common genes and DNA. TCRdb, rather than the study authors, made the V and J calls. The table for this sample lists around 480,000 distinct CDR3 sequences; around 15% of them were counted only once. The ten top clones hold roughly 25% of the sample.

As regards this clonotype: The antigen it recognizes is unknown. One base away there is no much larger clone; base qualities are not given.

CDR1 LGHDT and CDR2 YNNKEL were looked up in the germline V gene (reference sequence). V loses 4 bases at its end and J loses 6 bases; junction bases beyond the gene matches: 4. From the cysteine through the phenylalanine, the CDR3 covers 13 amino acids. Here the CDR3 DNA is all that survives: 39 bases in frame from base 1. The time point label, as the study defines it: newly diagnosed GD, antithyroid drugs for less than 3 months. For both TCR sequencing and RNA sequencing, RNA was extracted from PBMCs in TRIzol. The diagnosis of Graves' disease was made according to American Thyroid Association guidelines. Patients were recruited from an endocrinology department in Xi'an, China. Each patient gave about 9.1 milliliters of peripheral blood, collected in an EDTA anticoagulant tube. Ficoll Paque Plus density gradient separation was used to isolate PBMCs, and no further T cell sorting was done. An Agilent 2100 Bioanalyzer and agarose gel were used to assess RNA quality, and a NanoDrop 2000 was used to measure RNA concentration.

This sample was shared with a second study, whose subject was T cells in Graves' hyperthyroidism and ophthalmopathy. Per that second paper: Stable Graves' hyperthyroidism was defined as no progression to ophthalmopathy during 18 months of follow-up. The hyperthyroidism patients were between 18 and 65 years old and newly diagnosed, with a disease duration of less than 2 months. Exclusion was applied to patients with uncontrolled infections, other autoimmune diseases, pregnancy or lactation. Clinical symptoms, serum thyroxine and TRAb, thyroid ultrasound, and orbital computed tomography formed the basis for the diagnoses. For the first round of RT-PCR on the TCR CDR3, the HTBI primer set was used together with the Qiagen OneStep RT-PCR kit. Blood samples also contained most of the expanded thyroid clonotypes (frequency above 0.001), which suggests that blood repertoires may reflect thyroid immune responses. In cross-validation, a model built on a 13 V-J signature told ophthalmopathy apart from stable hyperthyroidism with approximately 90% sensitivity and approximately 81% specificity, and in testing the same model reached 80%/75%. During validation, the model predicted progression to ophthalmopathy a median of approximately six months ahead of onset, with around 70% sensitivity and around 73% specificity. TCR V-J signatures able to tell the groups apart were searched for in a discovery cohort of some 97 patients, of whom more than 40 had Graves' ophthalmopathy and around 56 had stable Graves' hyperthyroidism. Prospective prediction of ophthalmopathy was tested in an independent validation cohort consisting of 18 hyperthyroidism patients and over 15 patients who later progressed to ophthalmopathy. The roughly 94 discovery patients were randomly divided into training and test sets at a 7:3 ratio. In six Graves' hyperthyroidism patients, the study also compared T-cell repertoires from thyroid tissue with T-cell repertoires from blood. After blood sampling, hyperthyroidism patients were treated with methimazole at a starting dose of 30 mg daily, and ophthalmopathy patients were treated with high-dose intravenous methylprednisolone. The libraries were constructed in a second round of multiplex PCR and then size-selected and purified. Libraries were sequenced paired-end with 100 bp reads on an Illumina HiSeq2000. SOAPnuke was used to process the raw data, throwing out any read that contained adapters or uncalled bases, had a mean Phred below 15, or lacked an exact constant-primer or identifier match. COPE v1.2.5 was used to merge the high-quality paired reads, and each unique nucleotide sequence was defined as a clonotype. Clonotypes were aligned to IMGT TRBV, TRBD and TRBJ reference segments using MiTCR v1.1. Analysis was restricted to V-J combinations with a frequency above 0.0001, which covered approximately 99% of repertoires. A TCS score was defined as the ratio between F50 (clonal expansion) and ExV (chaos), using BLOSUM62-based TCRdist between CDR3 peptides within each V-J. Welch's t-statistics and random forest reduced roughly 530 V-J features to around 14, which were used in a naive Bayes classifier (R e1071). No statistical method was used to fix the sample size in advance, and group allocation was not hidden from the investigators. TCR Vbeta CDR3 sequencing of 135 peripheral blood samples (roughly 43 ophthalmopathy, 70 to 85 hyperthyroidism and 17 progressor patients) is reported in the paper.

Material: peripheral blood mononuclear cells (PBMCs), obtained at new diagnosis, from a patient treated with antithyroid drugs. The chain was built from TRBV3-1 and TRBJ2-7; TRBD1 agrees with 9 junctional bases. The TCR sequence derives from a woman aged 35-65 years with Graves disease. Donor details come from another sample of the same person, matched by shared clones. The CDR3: CASSRQGVGEQYF. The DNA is TGTGCCAGCAGCCGACAGGGGGTGGGCGAGCAGTACTTC.